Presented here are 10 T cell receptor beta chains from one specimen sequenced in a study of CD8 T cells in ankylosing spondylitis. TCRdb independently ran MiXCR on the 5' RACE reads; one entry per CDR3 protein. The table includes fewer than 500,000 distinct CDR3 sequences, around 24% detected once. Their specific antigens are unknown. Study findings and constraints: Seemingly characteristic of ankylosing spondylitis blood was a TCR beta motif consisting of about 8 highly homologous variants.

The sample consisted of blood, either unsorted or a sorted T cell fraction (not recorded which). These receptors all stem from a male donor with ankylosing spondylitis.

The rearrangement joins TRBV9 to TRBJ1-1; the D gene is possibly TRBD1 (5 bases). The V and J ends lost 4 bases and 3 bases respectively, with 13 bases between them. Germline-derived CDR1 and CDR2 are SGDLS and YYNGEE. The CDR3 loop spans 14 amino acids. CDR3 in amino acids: CASSKIGGDTEAFF. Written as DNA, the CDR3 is TGTGCCAGCAGCAAGATCGGGGGTGACACTGAAGCTTTCTTT.

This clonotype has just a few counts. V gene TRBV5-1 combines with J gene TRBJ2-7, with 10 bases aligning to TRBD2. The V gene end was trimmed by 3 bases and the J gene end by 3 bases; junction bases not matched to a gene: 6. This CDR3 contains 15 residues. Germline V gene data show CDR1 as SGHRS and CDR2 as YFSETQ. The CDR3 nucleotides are TGCGCCAGCAGCTCGGTACCTAGCGGGAGCTACGAGCAGTACTTC. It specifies CASSSVPSGSYEQYF.

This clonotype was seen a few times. DNA for the CDR3: TGTGCCAGCAGCTTGGCAGGGAAGGAAAACACTGAAGCTTTCTTT. It translates to CASSLAGKENTEAFF. The chain couples TRBV7-3 to TRBJ1-1, with a tentative D call TRBD1 (5 bases). This CDR3 has 15 residues. Trimming stripped 3 bases from V and 2 bases from J, with 13 bases between. CDR1 SGHTA and CDR2 FQGTGA come from the germline V gene.

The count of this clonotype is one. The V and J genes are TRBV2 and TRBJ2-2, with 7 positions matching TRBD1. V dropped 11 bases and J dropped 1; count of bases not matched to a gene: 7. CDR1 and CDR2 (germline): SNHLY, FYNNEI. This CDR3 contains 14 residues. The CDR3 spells CAGQTGMNTGELFF. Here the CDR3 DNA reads TGTGCCGGACAGACAGGGATGAACACCGGGGAGCTGTTTTTT.

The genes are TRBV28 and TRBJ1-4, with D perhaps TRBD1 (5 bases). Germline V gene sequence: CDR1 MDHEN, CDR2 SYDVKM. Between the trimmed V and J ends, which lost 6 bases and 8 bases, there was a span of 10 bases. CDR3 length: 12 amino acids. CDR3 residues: CASRLRGEKLFF. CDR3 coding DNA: TGTGCCAGCAGACTCCGGGGCGAAAAACTGTTTTTT.

CDR3 protein: CSARLAGAWEQYF. CDR3 coding DNA: TGCAGTGCGCGACTAGCGGGAGCCTGGGAGCAGTACTTC. This chain joins TRBV20-1 and TRBJ2-7; TRBD2 matches 12 bases. Germline lookup yields CDR1 DFQATT and CDR2 SNEGSKA (reference sequence). V trimming: 6 bases; J trimming: 7 bases; junction bases outside the gene matches: 7. The CDR3 runs to 13 residues.

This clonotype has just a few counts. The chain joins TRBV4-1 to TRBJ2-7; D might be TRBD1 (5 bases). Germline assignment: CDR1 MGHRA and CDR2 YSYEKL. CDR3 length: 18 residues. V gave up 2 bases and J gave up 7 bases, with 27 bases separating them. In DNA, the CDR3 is TGCGCCAGCAGCCAAACCCCCTTTGCAGGGAAGGTCGCCAGGGAGCAGTACTTC. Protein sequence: CASSQTPFAGKVAREQYF.

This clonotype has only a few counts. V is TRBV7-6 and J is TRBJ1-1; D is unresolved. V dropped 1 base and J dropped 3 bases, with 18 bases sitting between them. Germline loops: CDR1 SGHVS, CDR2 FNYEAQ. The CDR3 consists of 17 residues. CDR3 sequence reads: CASSLVQVRFFDTEAFF. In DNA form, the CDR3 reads TGTGCCAGCAGCTTAGTTCAGGTCAGGTTTTTCGACACTGAAGCTTTCTTT.

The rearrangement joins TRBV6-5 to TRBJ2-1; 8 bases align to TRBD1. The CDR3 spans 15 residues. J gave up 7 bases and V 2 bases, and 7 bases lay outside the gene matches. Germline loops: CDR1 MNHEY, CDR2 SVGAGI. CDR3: CASSYGTGRTNEQFF. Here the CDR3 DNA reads TGTGCCAGCAGTTACGGGACAGGAAGGACTAATGAGCAGTTCTTC.

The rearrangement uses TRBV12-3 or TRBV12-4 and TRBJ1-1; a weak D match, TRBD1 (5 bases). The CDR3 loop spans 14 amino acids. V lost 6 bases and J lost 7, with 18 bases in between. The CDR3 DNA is TGTGCCAGCAGCCCCTGGGTAGGGGAGGTTGAAGCTTTCTTT. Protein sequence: CASSPWVGEVEAFF.